This TCR beta chain was identified in a study of T-cell memory formation after mild COVID-19. This clonotype was detected only a few times. TCRdb re-derived calls from the 5' RACE reads in MiXCR, one entry per CDR3 protein. The sample records fewer than 700,000 distinct CDR3 sequences, more than 15% being singletons. V was shortened by 5 bases and J by 0 bases, with 10 bases between the two germline ends. The CDR3 consists of 14 residues. The rearrangement uses TRBV12-3 or TRBV12-4 and TRBJ1-1; D might be TRBD1 (5 bases). The sequencing sample was made of PBMCs or a T cell subset sorted from them (not recorded which). The clonotype comes from an adult woman who had mild COVID-19 (a few samples of this study predate the infection). Cell type and time point are not known. The CDR3 DNA reads TGTGCCAGCAGTCCGTGGGGGGTGAACACTGAAGCTTTCTTT. Amino acid sequence: CASSPWGVNTEAFF.